The 14 T cell receptor beta chains given below trace back to one sample, sequenced in a study of CD4 T cells in relation to SARS-CoV-2 and coronaviruses. Clones were sequenced by immunoSEQ multiplex PCR, and TCRdb holds only the in-frame ones, with some missing. The sample yields about 64,000 clones, about 95% seen once. Unexposed donor CD4+ T cells date from 2011-2018, before the COVID-19 pandemic. The sequencing sample was made of naive CD4+ T cells from PBMCs. Subset specified: naive CD4+ T cells isolated by negative enrichment. The receptors come from a human donor in good health.

V and J are TRBV28 and TRBJ2-2; D is perhaps TRBD2 (7 bases). Germline V lookup: CDR1 MDHEN, CDR2 SYDVKM. This CDR3 has 14 amino acids. Trimming took off 2 bases at V and 8 bases at J, with 12 bases between the two ends. CDR3: CASSLAGAGGELFF. Written as DNA, the CDR3 is TGTGCCAGCAGTTTAGCGGGGGCCGGTGGGGAGCTGTTTTTT.

CDR3 amino acids: CASSIQGSYEQYF. In DNA, the CDR3 is TGTGCCAGTAGTATTCAGGGGAGCTACGAGCAGTACTTC. The chain combines TRBV19 with TRBJ2-7; a possible D gene is TRBD1 (6 bases). This CDR3 has 13 amino acids. Germline CDR1 LNHDA, CDR2 SQIVND (reference sequence). The V and J ends lost 3 bases and 3 bases respectively, with 9 bases between them.

J is TRBJ1-6 and V is TRBV30; D might be TRBD1 (5 bases). Trimming removed 0 bases from V and 7 bases from J, with 13 bases in between. The CDR3 length is 15 residues. Germline values: CDR1 GTSNPN, CDR2 SVGIG (reference sequence). In DNA, the CDR3 is TGTGCCTGGAGTGTATTCTCAGGGTTCAATTCACCCCTCCACTTT. Its protein product is CAWSVFSGFNSPLHF.

The chain links TRBV4-1 to TRBJ2-1; TRBD2 matches 8 bases. The CDR3 length is 14 residues. Germline V gene sequence: CDR1 MGHRA, CDR2 YSYEKL. V shed 1 base, J shed 8 bases, and the junction held 4 bases outside the gene matches. The CDR3 sequence: CASSQAGTRHEQFF. The DNA of the CDR3 is TGCGCCAGCAGCCAAGCCGGGACTAGACATGAGCAGTTCTTC.

The V gene is TRBV7-9, the J gene TRBJ1-2, with 8 bases aligning to TRBD1. The germline CDR1 and CDR2 sequences are SEHNR and FQNEAQ (reference sequence). This CDR3 is built from 16 residues. Trimming took 4 bases from V and 4 from J; bases not matched to a gene: 11. The CDR3 loop is CASSSRPTGATYGYTF. The DNA for the CDR3 is TGTGCCAGCAGCTCCCGGCCGACAGGGGCCACCTATGGCTACACCTTC.

The gene calls are TRBV2 and TRBJ2-7, with D possibly matching TRBD1 (6 bases). The CDR3 runs to 16 residues. Germline V gene lookup returns CDR1 SNHLY and CDR2 FYNNEI. Trimming removed 0 bases at V and 0 bases at J, with 12 bases between. The CDR3 DNA reads TGTGCCAGCAGTGAAGCGTGGACAGCGAGCTCCTACGAGCAGTACTTC. Residues: CASSEAWTASSYEQYF. Complete variable domain (other parts from reference TRBV2 and TRBJ2-7): EPEVTQTPSHQVTQMGQEVILRCVPISNHLYFYWYRQILGQKVEFLVSFYNNEISEKSEIFDDQFSVERPDGSNFTLKIRSTKLEDSAMYFCASSEAWTASSYEQYFGPGTRLTVT.

The genes are TRBV7-8 and TRBJ2-5; D might be TRBD2 (5 bases). CDR3 length: 14 residues. The germline CDR1 and CDR2 sequences are SGHVS and FQNEAQ. V was trimmed by 1 base and J by 5 bases, leaving 11 bases between them. CDR3 nucleotide sequence: TGTGCCAGCAGCTTAGACGGCGGGCGGGAGACCCAGTACTTC. Translating it yields CASSLDGGRETQYF.

This clone has a handful of counts. The chain couples TRBV19 to TRBJ2-3, with D perhaps TRBD1 or TRBD2 (7 bases each). The CDR3 spans 16 residues. In germline, CDR1 is LNHDA, CDR2 SQIVND (reference sequence). V lost 7 bases and J lost 2, with 19 bases in between. CDR3 in amino acids: CASTDQGGTNTDTQYF. In DNA form, the CDR3 reads TGTGCCAGTACCGATCAGGGGGGGACTAACACAGATACGCAGTATTTT.

CDR3 nucleotide sequence: TGTGCCAGCAGCAAACCCACTACTGGAACTAGCGGGATTAGCCCCTACGAGCAGTACTTC. Encoded protein: CASSKPTTGTSGISPYEQYF. The chain joins TRBV6-6 to TRBJ2-7, with 10 nucleotides matching TRBD2. With 6 bases clipped from V and 2 bases from J, the junction kept 22 bases outside the gene matches. The germline CDR1 and CDR2 sequences are MNHNY and SVGAGI (reference sequence). The CDR3 runs to 20 residues.

V gene TRBV29-1 combines with J gene TRBJ2-7, with D maybe TRBD1 (6 bases). Looked up from germline, CDR1 is SQVTM and CDR2 is ANQGSEA. Between the trimmed V and J ends, which lost 4 bases and 5 bases, there was a span of 12 bases. This CDR3 has 12 residues. The CDR3 DNA is TGCAGCGTTGCAGGGGAACGGGACGAGCAGTACTTC. Encoded protein: CSVAGERDEQYF.

The chain couples TRBV6-5 to TRBJ2-3, with D unclear. Germline values: CDR1 MNHEY, CDR2 SVGAGI. V was clipped by 2 bases and J by 2 bases, with 5 bases between them. The CDR3 length is 13 residues. The CDR3 reads CASSYEHTDTQYF. For the CDR3, the DNA is TGTGCCAGCAGTTACGAACACACAGATACGCAGTATTTT.

This clone appeared a single time. The chain recombines TRBV6-1 with TRBJ2-4; D possibly corresponds to TRBD1 (6 bases). The V end lost 2 bases, the J end lost 3 bases, and 11 bases lay between the germline ends. The CDR3 covers 15 residues. Germline CDR1 is MNHNS and CDR2 is SASEGT. The CDR3 reads CASSEQGRGKNIQYF. CDR3 DNA: TGTGCCAGCAGTGAACAGGGGAGAGGCAAAAACATTCAGTACTTC.

The rearrangement links TRBV27 to TRBJ2-3, with D perhaps TRBD1 (6 bases). Germline loops: CDR1 MNHEY, CDR2 SMNVEV (reference sequence). V lost 9 bases and J lost 7, with 17 bases in between. The CDR3 is 13 residues long. DNA of the CDR3: TGTGCCAGTCGGACCGCAGGGGCTAATACGCAGTATTTT. Translated, it gives CASRTAGANTQYF.

The chain employs TRBV2 and TRBJ2-7; the D call may be TRBD1 or TRBD2 (5 bases each). Trimming shortened V by 6 bases and J by 0 bases, and 21 bases separated the two germline ends. This CDR3 has 17 residues. Germline V gene data show CDR1 as SNHLY and CDR2 as FYNNEI. CDR3 loop: CASSLYIRTGGSYEQYF. CDR3 in DNA: TGTGCCAGCAGCCTCTACATACGTACTGGGGGCTCCTACGAGCAGTACTTC.